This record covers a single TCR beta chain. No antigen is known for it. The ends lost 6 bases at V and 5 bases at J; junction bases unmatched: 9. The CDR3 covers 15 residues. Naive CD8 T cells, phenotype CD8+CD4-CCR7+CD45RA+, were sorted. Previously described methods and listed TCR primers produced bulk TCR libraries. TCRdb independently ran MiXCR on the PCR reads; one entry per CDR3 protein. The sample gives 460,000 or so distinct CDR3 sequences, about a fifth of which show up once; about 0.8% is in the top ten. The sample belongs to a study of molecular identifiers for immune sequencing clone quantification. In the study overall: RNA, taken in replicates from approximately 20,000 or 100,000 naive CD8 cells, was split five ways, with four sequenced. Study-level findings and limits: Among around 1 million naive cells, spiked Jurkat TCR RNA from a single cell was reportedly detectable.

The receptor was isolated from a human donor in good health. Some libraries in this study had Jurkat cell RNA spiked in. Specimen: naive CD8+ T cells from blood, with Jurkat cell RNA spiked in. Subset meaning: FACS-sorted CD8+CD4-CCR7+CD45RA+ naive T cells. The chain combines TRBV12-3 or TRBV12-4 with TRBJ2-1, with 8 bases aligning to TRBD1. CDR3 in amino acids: CASSPGRGPHNEQFF. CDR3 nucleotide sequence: TGTGCCAGCAGCCCCGGCAGGGGGCCCCACAATGAGCAGTTCTTC.